Listed here are 30 T cell receptor beta chains from one sample, sequenced in a study of T cell changes during pregnancy in multiple sclerosis. Only in-frame clones appear in the TCRdb table, and some are missing; sequencing was by immunoSEQ multiplex PCR. Counted here are more than 55,000 clones, 80% to 95% occurring once; the ten biggest clones make up 0.85%. The starting material was peripheral blood, obtained in the first trimester of pregnancy. These receptors were taken from a female donor with multiple sclerosis, enrolled in a pregnancy study.

This clone was seen a single time. This chain links TRBV2 with TRBJ1-5; TRBD1 might be the D (6 bases). V lost 9 bases and J lost 0, with 9 bases in between. The length of the CDR3 is 13 residues. CDR1 is SNHLY, CDR2 FYNNEI, per germline. In DNA, the CDR3 is TGTGCCAGTAGGACAGATAGCAATCAGCCCCAGCATTTT. Encoded protein: CASRTDSNQPQHF.

V gene TRBV4-3 combines with J gene TRBJ1-2; D might be TRBD1 (6 bases). Deletions cut 4 bases from V and 4 bases from J, with 16 bases between. CDR1 and CDR2 (germline): LGHNA, YSLEER. The CDR3 is made up of 15 amino acids. The CDR3 reads CASSPGQLSLYGYTF. CDR3 nucleotides: TGCGCCAGCAGCCCTGGACAGCTATCACTCTATGGCTACACCTTC.

The CDR3 nucleotides are TGCGCCAGCAGCCAAGATTCGGTAGCGAGGAACACCTTC. Translated: CASSQDSVARNTF. The chain carries TRBV4-3 and TRBJ1-2; D remains ambiguous. V gave up 0 bases and J gave up 12 bases, with 14 bases separating them. CDR3 length equals 13 residues. Germline V gene data show CDR1 as LGHNA and CDR2 as YSLEER.

The chain links TRBV7-8 to TRBJ1-5; TRBD1 might be the D (5 bases). Germline V gene sequence: CDR1 SGHVS, CDR2 FQNEAQ. The CDR3 is made up of 13 amino acids. V was trimmed by 1 base and J by 6 bases, leaving 7 bases between them. CDR3 loop: CASSLGGGQPQHF. The CDR3 DNA reads as TGTGCCAGCAGCTTAGGGGGCGGTCAGCCCCAGCATTTT.

J is TRBJ2-1 and V is TRBV27; 10 nucleotides match TRBD1. CDR1 and CDR2 (germline): MNHEY, SMNVEV (reference sequence). Unmatched junction bases numbered 7, after V lost 5 bases and J lost 9 bases. The CDR3 consists of 14 residues. CDR3 in DNA: TGTGCCAGCAGTAGGACAGGGGGTACAGGTGAGCAGTTCTTC. It codes for CASSRTGGTGEQFF.

The chain has TRBV10-3 and TRBJ1-1; possibly TRBD1 for D (5 bases). The CDR3 is 14 amino acids. Trimming removed 4 bases at V and 1 base at J, with 10 bases between. Germline lookup yields CDR1 ENHRY and CDR2 SYGVKD. CDR3 coding DNA: TGTGCCATCAGTGTGACAGAACAGAACACTGAAGCTTTCTTT. This codes for CAISVTEQNTEAFF.

The rearrangement links TRBV5-4 to TRBJ1-1; 7 nucleotides match TRBD1. With 2 bases clipped from V and 7 bases from J, the junction kept 17 bases outside the gene matches. CDR1 and CDR2 from the germline V gene are SGHNT and YYREEE (reference sequence). The CDR3 covers 17 residues. For the CDR3, the DNA is TGTGCCAGCAGCTTTTTACAGGGGCCTGATCTGTTGGGTGAAGCTTTCTTT. Translating it yields CASSFLQGPDLLGEAFF.

Regarding this clone: Being one base from a much bigger clone, this may be a read error. The sample holds other DNA sequences that translate to the same CDR3. This chain uses TRBV6-4 with TRBJ2-3; TRBD2 matches 9 bases. With 3 bases clipped from V and 4 bases from J, the junction kept 5 bases outside the gene matches. Germline V gene sequence: CDR1 MRHNA, CDR2 SNTAGT. This CDR3 contains 15 residues. CDR3 sequence reads: CASSEVAGGPDTQYF. The CDR3 DNA is TGTGCCAGCAGTGAAGTGGCGGGGGGGCCAGATACGCAGTATTTT.

V gene TRBV11-1 combines with J gene TRBJ1-1; D not certain. With 5 bases removed from V and 7 bases from J, the gap between germline ends came to 20 bases. Germline CDR1 reads SGHAT; CDR2 reads FQDESV (reference sequence). This CDR3 spans 15 amino acids. CDR3: CASSPQSPGLSEAFF. In nucleotides, the CDR3 is TGTGCCAGCAGCCCCCAGAGCCCGGGGTTGAGTGAAGCTTTCTTT.

The V call is TRBV4-1, the J call TRBJ1-1, with D perhaps TRBD1 (5 bases). V gave up 2 bases and J gave up 0 bases, with 10 bases separating them. CDR1 MGHRA and CDR2 YSYEKL come from the germline V gene. The CDR3 covers 15 residues. CDR3 sequence (DNA): TGCGCCAGCAGCCAAATAGACAGAATGAACACTGAAGCTTTCTTT. Residues: CASSQIDRMNTEAFF.

The chain carries TRBV7-9 and TRBJ2-7; 9 positions match TRBD2. This CDR3 is 15 amino acids long. Germline CDR1 SEHNR, CDR2 FQNEAQ (reference sequence). Trimming cost V 3 bases and J 5 bases; bases outside gene matches: 8. For the CDR3, the DNA is TGTGCCAGCAGCTTGGGAGAGCGGGGGGTGCACGAGCAGTACTTC. Protein: CASSLGERGVHEQYF.

The CDR3 sequence: CASSPGLAGYQETQYF. Here the CDR3 DNA reads TGTGCCAGTAGTCCGGGACTAGCGGGGTACCAAGAGACCCAGTACTTC. The J gene is TRBJ2-5, the V gene TRBV19; 13 bases line up with TRBD2. V gave up 5 bases and J gave up 0 bases; unmatched junction bases: 3. Germline V CDR1 and CDR2: LNHDA, SQIVND (reference sequence). CDR3 size: 16 residues.

The chain joins TRBV19 to TRBJ1-1; D is possibly TRBD1 (6 bases). This CDR3 has 15 amino acids. Germline V gene lookup returns CDR1 LNHDA and CDR2 SQIVND (reference sequence). V lost 2 bases and J lost 3, with 13 bases in between. The CDR3, as DNA: TGTGCCAGTAGTATATGGACAGCCCCGGACACTGAAGCTTTCTTT. Its translation: CASSIWTAPDTEAFF.

V usage is TRBV25-1 and J usage is TRBJ2-3; no clear D gene. The V and J ends lost 4 bases and 6 bases respectively, with 5 bases between them. Germline CDR1 MGHDK, CDR2 SYGVNS. The CDR3 contains 11 residues. The CDR3 is CASSVGDTQYF. The CDR3 DNA is TGTGCCAGCAGTGTCGGGGATACGCAGTATTTT. The whole variable domain, remainder taken from reference TRBV25-1 and TRBJ2-3, is EADIYQTPRYLVIGTGKKITLECSQTMGHDKMYWYQQDPGMELHLIHYSYGVNSTEKGDLSSESTVSRIRTEHFPLTLESARPSHTSQYLCASSVGDTQYFGPGTRLTVL.

V gene TRBV6-1 combines with J gene TRBJ2-7; 9 bases align to TRBD1. CDR3 length equals 15 residues. The V gene's germline CDR1 is MNHNS and CDR2 SASEGT. V was clipped by 5 bases and J by 1 base; unmatched bases: 6. The CDR3 coding sequence is TGTGCCAGCAGTCGGGACAGGGCCGGGTCCTACGAGCAGTACTTC. Translating gives CASSRDRAGSYEQYF.

The rearrangement joins TRBV23-1 to TRBJ2-7; maybe TRBD2 (6 bases). TRBV23-1 is an open reading frame, and its role is uncertain. V was pared by 3 bases and J by 2 bases, with 14 bases between. The CDR3 is 15 amino acids. The CDR3 DNA follows: TGCGCCAGCAGTCACAGGGAGGATACCCCCTACGAGCAGTACTTC. Residues: CASSHREDTPYEQYF.

The V and J genes are TRBV30 and TRBJ1-1; perhaps TRBD1 as D (5 bases). The CDR3 totals 13 residues. Trimming stripped 3 bases from V and 11 bases from J, with 19 bases between. Germline loops: CDR1 GTSNPN, CDR2 SVGIG (reference sequence). The CDR3 DNA is TGTGCCTGGAGGCTTACAGGCTCGGGGACTGCTTTCTTT. Translated: CAWRLTGSGTAFF. Drawing the rest from reference TRBV30 and TRBJ1-1, the complete variable domain is SQTIHQWPATLVQPVGSPLSLECTVEGTSNPNLYWYRQAAGRGLQLLFYSVGIGQISSEVPQNLSASRPQDRQFILSSKKLLLSDSGFYLCAWRLTGSGTAFFGQGTRLTVV.

The chain combines TRBV7-3 with TRBJ2-7; 7 bases line up with TRBD1. The trim removed 1 base at V and 3 bases at J, leaving 3 bases unmatched. The CDR3 is 14 residues long. Germline CDR1 SGHTA, CDR2 FQGTGA. The CDR3 loop is CASSLRPGGYEQYF. The CDR3 nucleotides read TGTGCCAGCAGCTTAAGGCCAGGGGGCTACGAGCAGTACTTC.

The chain combines TRBV7-2 with TRBJ2-3, with D tentatively TRBD1 (5 bases). The CDR3 extends over 14 amino acids. V lost 4 bases and J lost 2, with 10 bases in between. Germline V gives CDR1 SGHTA, CDR2 FQGNSA. The CDR3 loop reads CASSSRQYTDTQYF. The DNA of the CDR3 is TGTGCCAGCAGCTCCAGACAGTACACAGATACGCAGTATTTT. Using reference TRBV7-2 and TRBJ2-3 for the parts outside the CDR3, the full variable domain is GAGVSQSPSNKVTEKGKDVELRCDPISGHTALYWYRQSLGQGLEFLIYFQGNSAPDKSGLPSDRFSAERTGGSVSTLTIQRTQQEDSAVYLCASSSRQYTDTQYFGPGTRLTVL.

The V and J genes are TRBV7-8 and TRBJ1-2, with 8 bases that match TRBD1. CDR3 length: 15 residues. Germline CDR1 is SGHVS and CDR2 is FQNEAQ. With 2 bases clipped from V and 2 bases from J, the junction kept 4 bases outside the gene matches. This CDR3 is CASSLSYRGNYGYTF. DNA of the CDR3: TGTGCCAGCAGCTTAAGCTACAGGGGGAACTATGGCTACACCTTC.

This rearrangement joins TRBV9 to TRBJ2-7; 7 bases align to TRBD2. Per the germline V gene, CDR1 is SGDLS and CDR2 is YYNGEE. The CDR3 extends over 13 amino acids. After removal of 6 bases from V and 4 bases from J, the junction contained 7 bases not matched to a gene. The CDR3 bases are TGTGCCAGCACACGGGGGGAATCATACGAGCAGTACTTC. Translation gives CASTRGESYEQYF.

V and J are TRBV14 and TRBJ2-5; the D gene is possibly TRBD1 (6 bases). The CDR3 consists of 15 residues. Trimming removed 0 bases from V and 4 bases from J, with 12 bases in between. Looked up from germline, CDR1 is SGHDN and CDR2 is FVKESK. The CDR3 reads CASSQELGAGETQYF. For the CDR3, the DNA is TGTGCCAGCAGCCAAGAACTGGGGGCGGGAGAGACCCAGTACTTC.

The V and J genes are TRBV4-2 and TRBJ2-1, with 10 bases that match TRBD2. Trimming took 2 bases from V and 2 from J; bases not matched to a gene: 3. This CDR3 is built from 16 residues. Germline V lookup: CDR1 LGHNA, CDR2 YNFKEQ. CDR3 amino acids: CASSQIAGGPYNEQFF. The CDR3 region has the DNA TGTGCCAGCAGCCAAATAGCGGGGGGTCCCTACAATGAGCAGTTCTTC.

The gene calls are TRBV15 and TRBJ2-2, with D maybe TRBD2 (6 bases). Trimming removed 5 bases at V and 5 bases at J, with 15 bases between. The CDR3 loop spans 15 amino acids. CDR1 and CDR2 (germline): LNHNV, YYDKDF (reference sequence). In DNA, the CDR3 is TGTGCCACCAGCCCGGGGACTTCTCTTACCGGGGAGCTGTTTTTT. This translates into CATSPGTSLTGELFF.

The V gene is TRBV7-6, the J gene TRBJ1-6; D is perhaps TRBD1 (5 bases). V lost 1 base to trimming and J lost 10 bases, with 14 bases between them. CDR3 length equals 15 residues. From germline, CDR1 is SGHVS and CDR2 FNYEAQ. CDR3 amino acids: CASSLVRQGYSPLHF. In DNA, the CDR3 is TGTGCCAGCAGCTTAGTGAGGCAGGGATACTCACCCCTCCACTTT.

V is TRBV19 and J is TRBJ1-2, with 7 bases that match TRBD1. The germline gives CDR1 LNHDA, CDR2 SQIVND (reference sequence). The CDR3 contains 15 residues. Trimming at V came to 6 bases and at J to 5 bases, leaving 12 bases not matched to a gene. The CDR3 bases are TGTGCCAGTAGCTCGTTTGTCAGGGGGAAATATGGCTACACCTTC. This sequence encodes CASSSFVRGKYGYTF.

The V call is TRBV11-2, the J call TRBJ1-2; 11 nucleotides align to TRBD1. J was trimmed by 6 bases and V by 5 bases; bases with no gene match: 11. The CDR3 has 16 amino acids. CDR1 SGHAT and CDR2 FQNNGV come from the germline V gene. This chain's CDR3 is CASSPDRGRLFDGYTF. CDR3 sequence (DNA): TGTGCCAGCAGCCCGGACAGGGGGCGCCTCTTTGATGGCTACACCTTC. The variable domain in full, with the rest retrieved from reference TRBV11-2 and TRBJ1-2, is EAGVAQSPRYKIIEKRQSVAFWCNPISGHATLYWYQQILGQGPKLLIQFQNNGVVDDSQLPKDRFSAERLKGVDSTLKIQPAKLEDSAVYLCASSPDRGRLFDGYTFGSGTRLTVV.

The V gene is TRBV14, the J gene TRBJ2-7; 9 nucleotides line up with TRBD1. Germline V lookup: CDR1 SGHDN, CDR2 FVKESK. Germline trimming cut 6 bases from V and 7 bases from J; bases unmatched to any gene: 7. The CDR3 length is 13 residues. As DNA, the CDR3 is TGTGCCAGCAGTCCTACAGGGGGCAGTGAGCAGTACTTC. Translating gives CASSPTGGSEQYF.

This clone was counted at least ten times. Its ends do not fully match the called genes, so a read error is possible. The chain couples TRBV7-2 to TRBJ2-7; 13 bases fit TRBD2. The CDR3 runs to 13 residues. Per the germline V gene, CDR1 is SGHTA and CDR2 is FQGNSA. The CDR3 loop is CASSELAGGHSNF. Written as DNA, the CDR3 is TGTGCCAGCAGCGAACTAGCGGGGGGGCACTCGAACTTC.

V usage is TRBV5-1 and J usage is TRBJ1-5, with 11 bases lining up with TRBD1. The CDR3 runs to 14 residues. CDR1 is SGHRS, CDR2 YFSETQ, per germline. Trimming at V came to 3 bases and at J to 7 bases, leaving 3 bases not matched to a gene. Here the CDR3 reads CASSWTGGEQPQHF. As DNA, the CDR3 is TGCGCCAGCAGCTGGACAGGGGGCGAACAGCCCCAGCATTTT.